This T cell receptor (beta chain) appears in the sequencing data of a study of T cell responses to AZD1222 COVID-19 vaccine. Study as a whole: Timing groups of about 4 and about 12 weeks for second doses were pooled. Study results and caveats: Reports say nearly half of spike-specific TCRs go after unmutated variant regions.

Measured with immunoSEQ multiplex PCR; TCRdb has only the in-frame clones, and not every one. The repertoire holds 95,000 to 150,000 clones, with 85% to 90% as singletons. The CDR3 covers 16 residues. The germline gives CDR1 SGHTA, CDR2 FQGNSA. Deletions cut 7 bases from V and 2 bases from J, with 20 bases between. About this clone itself: The antigen is not known.

Here the sequenced sample was peripheral blood, taken on day 0 of AZD1222 vaccination. The rearrangement uses TRBV7-2 and TRBJ1-2; D is perhaps TRBD1 (6 bases). The TCR comes from an adult in good health. In DNA form, the CDR3 reads TGTGCCAGCATCGGTCCCAGGGGACCCAAAAACTATGGCTACACCTTC. As protein: CASIGPRGPKNYGYTF.